This TCR beta chain was identified during a study of cytomegalovirus exposure and HLA in healthy donors (dated by TCRdb to 2016 to 2017). Background for the entire study: An earlier analysis of some 500 of the donors reported roughly 270 Gb of sequence data and 100 million to 140 million unique TCR beta sequences from about 200 million T cells. An early release covering around 630 HLA-typed donors comprised 250 to 350 gigabases of sequencing data and around 80 million unique TCR sequences. Of the roughly 400 genotyped donors, 75% to 85% were placed in the genetic ancestry cluster associated with self-reported Caucasian donors. The study aimed to test whether cataloging public T cell receptors could reveal signatures of past pathogen exposure. The study profiled the T cell repertoires of hundreds of subjects by immunosequencing and related them to cytomegalovirus serostatus. In addition to the first cohort of 650 to 750 subjects, a separate validation cohort of 130 or so different subjects was used. To predict cytomegalovirus infection status, the study combined high-throughput TCR immunosequencing, statistical association of individual TCRs with disease status, and machine learning. To study patterns of TCR occurrence, a later analysis re-analyzed previously published TCR beta repertoires from more than 550 donors and added high-resolution HLA genotyping. In the later analysis, no new phenotypic data were used to find candidate immune exposures; instead, reliance was placed on TCR beta sequences and their occurrence across donors. An earlier analysis of some 500 of the donors applied high-throughput TCR beta sequencing to assess whether each TCR beta V gene segment acted as functional or pseudogenic. Donor age, sex, ethnicity and CMV serostatus were compiled alongside the repertoire data. A later genetic analysis used genome-wide SNP genotypes for 398 of the 666 donors, treating that subset as a discovery cohort. All discovery cohort repertoires had been generated using a single sequencing platform. HLA typing covered class I and class II loci at four-digit resolution. The number of typed donors differed by locus: about 629-640 for A, B, C, DRB1 and DQB1; some 500 for DQA1; 606 for DPA1; and approximately 450 for DPB1. Four or five DR-DQ haplotypes were handled as single units for association and clustering because linkage in the cohort was strong. Among some 400 genotyped donors of the cohort, an average of roughly 240,000 unique TCR beta nucleotide sequences were sequenced per donor, roughly 20% of them non-productive.

The method behind the library was the immunoSEQ multiplex PCR assay. For the multiplex PCR, a mixture combining 60 forward primers for TCR Vbeta segments and 13 reverse primers for TCR Jbeta segments was used. A multiplex PCR assay on genomic DNA amplified the CDR3 region of rearranged TCR beta genes. The Illumina HiSeq System was used to sequence the amplified TCR beta libraries as 87-base-pair reads. As for the original processing: A later analysis counted tens of millions of unique TCR beta chains across the 670 or so repertoires, and some 12 million of these chains were shared by at least two donors. To remove PCR and sequencing errors, raw reads were error-corrected and collapsed into unique sequences using a nearest-neighbor algorithm that merged closely related sequences. CDR3 sequences were aligned to IMGT reference sequences to assign V, D and J gene segments. For a sequence to be retained, a match of at least six nucleotides was required to both a V gene segment and a J gene segment. Rearrangements were called productive when the CDR3 lacked stop codons and stayed in frame with V and J; all others were non-productive. CDR3 was defined by IMGT convention, running from the second conserved V-encoded cysteine to the conserved J-encoded phenylalanine. The earlier analysis of 587 of the donors excluded sequences that lacked an unambiguous match to a single V gene segment. An earlier analysis of approximately 590 of the donors called V segments functional above 56.7% productive rearrangements and segregating when the between-donor standard deviation exceeded 5%. A statistical classification framework was developed to diagnose cytomegalovirus status using the catalog of TCR beta chain sequences. In a later analysis, TCR nucleotide sequences were compared against IMGT/GENE-DB human TR gene sequences so that V and J genes could be assigned. The TCRdist pipeline was used in a later analysis to assign CDR3 sequences and most-parsimonious VDJ recombination scenarios. In a later analysis, every TCR beta chain was defined by the combination of its CDR3 amino acid sequence and its V-gene family, and reads without a unique V-gene family were dropped. In a later analysis, 550 to 650 highly shared, low-generation-probability nucleotide sequences were removed to address suspected cross-contamination and a sequencing artifact. For each public chain, a later analysis derived a clonal expansion index from normalized ranks of inferred template counts within each repertoire. Generation probabilities in a later analysis came from a VDJ recombination model fitted to out-of-frame rearrangements, and those results were checked against IGoR. Hypergeometric tests were used in a later analysis to score TCR-TCR, TCR-HLA and TCR-CMV co-occurrence, with a repertoire-size bias correction applied to the TCR pairs. To estimate false discovery rates, a later analysis permuted the HLA or CMV assignments 20 times. A later analysis grouped co-occurring TCRs with DBSCAN, adding TCRdist sequence similarity when clustering within HLA-allele-positive subsets. For co-occurrence clustering, repertoires with fewer than 30,000 or more than 120,000 public chains were excluded, along with a handful of repertoires with anomalous nucleotide sharing. In its TCRdb copy, this immuneACCESS table keeps in-frame sequences only and misses some clones. Where compared with another copy, unresolved V genes explain less than half of these, and the others have no known cause. The DNA was the basis for D and trimming; V, J and clone size are from that table. In all, the sample holds 60,000 or so clones, and roughly nine tenths of those were seen once. The top ten clonotypes cover less than 1.6% of the sample.

In total, more than 500 healthy bone marrow donors made up the cohort. At the time of sampling, every cohort member was nominally healthy, though immune exposures that went unrecorded were likely present. The donor tested CMV seropositive and was one of the 289 seropositive cohort members. Every donor gave a peripheral blood sample, and the peripheral blood mononuclear cells from that sample were used for TCR beta sequencing. Genomic DNA extraction from the blood cell samples was performed with the Qiagen DNeasy Blood Extraction Kit. In regard to this clone: It lacks a known antigen. No much larger clone exists at a distance of one base, and base qualities are not known.

On the study overall, not on this receptor specifically: Linkage disequilibrium might explain the correlated functional status among segregating V segments, but an unknown experimental factor could not be ruled out. The 87-base-pair reads could not distinguish some IMGT-functional V segments, including TRBV6-2 and TRBV6-3, so those segments were excluded. Specific HLA alleles were associated with 15,000 to 20,000 TCR beta sequences at a false discovery rate of 0.05 in a later analysis. According to a later analysis, TCR association rates differed among HLA loci, with DRB1 alleles showing the most associated TCRs and HLA-C alleles showing the fewest. In a later analysis, most CMV-associated TCR beta chains were found to appear HLA-restricted, with HLA associations seemingly driven largely by CMV exposure. A few of the identified cytomegalovirus-associated TCR beta chains were confirmed in vitro to be specific for cytomegalovirus antigens. Because HLA typing was unavailable for some donors at each locus, only the typed subset was used in association tests. In a later analysis, several top co-occurrence clusters were reported to appear linked to parvovirus B19, influenza, CMV and Epstein-Barr virus. It was suggested by the authors that the approach could potentially be generalized to other disease states and immunological phenotypes. In an earlier analysis of around 600 of the donors, most TCR beta V segments appeared in productive rearrangements about 90% or about 30% of the time, broadly matching IMGT annotations. An association between a missense DCLRE1C variant and V-gene and J-gene trimming of TCR beta chains was found in a later genetic analysis and replicated in an independent cohort. While some public TCRs were present in many individuals, most TCR sequences turned up only very rarely across donors. Presence/absence analyses assumed roughly uniform sequencing depth across donors, an assumption that may not hold. Compared with the approximately 700-donor mean, donors in an Asian-associated ancestry cluster had fewer N-insertions in productive TCRs, according to a later genetic analysis. The sequencing pipeline was judged likely to have produced a cluster of highly shared sequence variants as a technical artifact. In the study, 150 to 200 TCR beta chains were listed as associated with cytomegalovirus. For the cohort, immune exposure information was limited to CMV serostatus. Assigning TCR associations to individual alleles was difficult when HLA alleles, especially DR and DQ, strongly co-occurred. The earlier analysis of 587 of the donors excluded around 17 rarely observed V segments, including chromosome 9 orphons, because counts were too low. In both the original and validation cohorts, the classifier was reported to diagnose cytomegalovirus status with high specificity and sensitivity. In a later analysis, HLA-associated TCR beta chains were found to be more clonally expanded and to have lower generation probabilities than equally common non-associated chains. A further reported finding was that TCR beta sequences accurately predicted the HLA-A and HLA-B alleles for most subjects in the first cohort. In this cohort, only TCR beta chains were sequenced, and detectable features were limited by the absence of alpha or paired-chain data.

CDR1 and CDR2 were assigned from the germline V gene as SGDLS and YYNGEE. The CDR3 goes from the cysteine to the phenylalanine over 15 residues. Just the 45-base CDR3 DNA is kept, in frame starting at base 1. The trim is 4 bases for V and 0 bases for J, with a gap of 13 bases between the germline ends. Sequenced input: PBMCs. This receptor was obtained from a man aged 30 to 39 in good health and CMV-seropositive. The sequence is built from TRBV9 and TRBJ2-5; the D gene is perhaps TRBD2, on 6 matching bases. The CDR3 reads CASSPSPSDQETQYF. The DNA sequence reads TGTGCCAGCAGCCCATCACCTAGCGACCAAGAGACCCAGTACTTC.